One and the same sample provided the 13 T cell receptor beta chains below, sequenced in a study of blood T cell repertoires in COVID-19. Here immunoSEQ multiplex PCR was the method, and the copy in TCRdb shows in-frame clones only, minus some. Altogether some 120,000 clones are present, roughly 90% being singletons, with the ten largest covering approximately 8.1%. Sequenced input: peripheral blood. The receptors here all came from a man aged 50 to 60 with acute or convalescent COVID-19.

The chain has TRBV3-1 (or the pseudogene TRBV3-2) and TRBJ2-5; 7 bases are shared with TRBD2. The germline gives CDR1 LGHDT, CDR2 YNNKEL (reference sequence). V gave up 2 bases and J gave up 2 bases; unmatched junction bases: 17. The CDR3 length is 19 residues. The CDR3 DNA reads TGTGCCAGCAGCCAAAAGAGGCACCAACTAGCGCGGATACAAGAGACCCAGTACTTC. Translated, it gives CASSQKRHQLARIQETQYF.

The rearrangement links TRBV20-1 to TRBJ1-1; 7 bases are shared with TRBD1. Trimming at V came to 5 bases and at J to 12 bases, leaving 9 bases not matched to a gene. The CDR3 covers 11 residues. From germline, CDR1 is DFQATT and CDR2 SNEGSKA (reference sequence). CDR3: CSAEPGQSTFF. As DNA, the CDR3 is TGCAGTGCTGAGCCGGGACAGTCAACTTTCTTT.

V usage is TRBV19 and J usage is TRBJ2-2; 9 nucleotides align to TRBD2. The CDR3 spans 17 residues. Germline V lookup: CDR1 LNHDA, CDR2 SQIVND (reference sequence). J lost 0 bases, V lost 4 bases, and 6 bases had no gene match. CDR3 region: CASSTESGRPNTGELFF. CDR3 DNA sequence: TGTGCCAGTAGTACAGAAAGCGGGAGGCCGAACACCGGGGAGCTGTTTTTT.

The V and J genes are TRBV4-3 and TRBJ1-2; a possible D gene is TRBD1 (6 bases). CDR3 length: 14 amino acids. The germline gives CDR1 LGHNA, CDR2 YSLEER. V was shortened by 1 base and J by 4 bases, with 10 bases between the two germline ends. The CDR3 nucleotides read TGCGCCAGCAGCCAAGGGCAGGGGACCTATGGCTACACCTTC. This encodes CASSQGQGTYGYTF.

The genes are TRBV5-6 and TRBJ1-1; unclear D gene. This CDR3 comprises 18 residues. CDR1 is SGHDT and CDR2 is YYEEEE in the germline V gene. Trimming stripped 4 bases from V and 0 bases from J, with 22 bases between. CDR3 amino acids: CASSPTSLRQWVNTEAFF. The CDR3 nucleotides are TGTGCCAGCAGCCCGACTTCTTTGAGGCAATGGGTGAACACTGAAGCTTTCTTT.

This clone was seen a single time. This rearrangement joins TRBV30 to TRBJ1-1; unclear D gene. The V end lost 3 bases, the J end lost 4 bases, and 9 bases lay between the germline ends. CDR1 is GTSNPN and CDR2 is SVGIG in the germline V gene (reference sequence). The CDR3 is 12 residues long. DNA for the CDR3: TGTGCCTGGAGGACCGACACCACTGAAGCTTTCTTT. Translating gives CAWRTDTTEAFF.

This clone was seen more than once but under ten times. The chain has TRBV7-8 and TRBJ2-7; the D gene is possibly TRBD1 (6 bases). This CDR3 region has 17 residues. V lost 4 bases and J 3 bases, leaving 22 bases between the germline ends. Germline V CDR1 and CDR2: SGHVS, FQNEAQ. The CDR3 nucleotides are TGTGCCAGCAGCTCGAGGGTCACGGGAACAGGGAACTACGAGCAGTACTTC. Amino acids: CASSSRVTGTGNYEQYF.

This sequence joins TRBV5-1 and TRBJ2-2; 8 bases line up with TRBD2. V shed 0 bases, J shed 0 bases, and the junction held 4 bases outside the gene matches. Germline V gene lookup returns CDR1 SGHRS and CDR2 YFSETQ. The CDR3 length is 17 residues. CDR3 DNA: TGCGCCAGCAGCTTGGGCCTAGCGGGTACGAACACCGGGGAGCTGTTTTTT. Its protein is CASSLGLAGTNTGELFF.

The chain uses TRBV6-5 and TRBJ2-7, with D hard to call. Germline values: CDR1 MNHEY, CDR2 SVGAGI. CDR3 length equals 15 residues. Trimming took off 8 bases at V and 4 bases at J, with 21 bases between the two ends. The CDR3: CASQATTPGGYEQYF. In DNA form, the CDR3 reads TGTGCCAGCCAGGCAACGACACCCGGTGGGTACGAGCAGTACTTC.

This sequence joins TRBV10-2 and TRBJ2-1; 12 nucleotides match TRBD2. This CDR3 is built from 15 residues. The trim removed 5 bases at V and 3 bases at J, leaving 2 bases unmatched. Looked up from germline, CDR1 is WSHSY and CDR2 is SAAADI. The chain's CDR3 is CASSQTSGSYNEQFF. Written as DNA, the CDR3 is TGCGCCAGCAGTCAGACTAGCGGGAGCTACAATGAGCAGTTCTTC.

The chain couples TRBV19 to TRBJ2-6; tentative D call: TRBD2 (6 bases). Per germline, CDR1 LNHDA and CDR2 SQIVND (reference sequence). V was pared by 3 bases and J by 0 bases, with 18 bases between. This CDR3 comprises 19 residues. The CDR3, as DNA: TGTGCCAGTAGTATTCGGGAGCTGCTACCTTACTCTGGGGCCAACGTCCTGACTTTC. It is translated as CASSIRELLPYSGANVLTF.

The chain has TRBV10-3 and TRBJ1-3, with D possibly matching TRBD1 (6 bases). The CDR3 runs to 14 residues. The germline V and J ends were trimmed by 3 bases and 4 bases, with 10 bases remaining between them. Germline lookup yields CDR1 ENHRY and CDR2 SYGVKD. The CDR3: CAISEGGRGNTIYF. The CDR3 DNA reads TGTGCCATCAGTGAAGGGGGACGGGGAAACACCATATATTTT.

The chain combines TRBV18 with TRBJ1-2; 7 positions match TRBD1. The CDR3 runs to 13 residues. Per germline, CDR1 KGHSH and CDR2 LQKENI. Trimming at V came to 5 bases and at J to 2 bases, leaving 2 bases not matched to a gene. CDR3 in DNA: TGTGCCAGCTCAGACAGGGTGAACTATGGCTACACCTTC. It translates to CASSDRVNYGYTF.